Below, 15 T cell receptor beta chains from the same sample are listed, as sequenced in a study of human T cells and chemical hapten exposure. MiXCR, run by TCRdb on the RACE reads, gives a single entry per CDR3 protein. The top ten hold around 2.3% of the sample, which has fewer than 500,000 distinct CDR3 sequences, about 4.4% seen once. Time point reported: patch test 1, 2 weeks after DPC sensitization. Treatment reported: therapeutic diphenylcyclopropenone sensitization with weekly scalp DPC. The material was whole blood, obtained in connection with sensitization to the hapten diphenylcyclopropenone (DPC). Receptors were obtained from a woman aged 50 to 60 with alopecia areata. Some clones in this sample may be carry-over from other donors' samples.

CDR3: CSARDRTATTGANVLTF. As DNA, the CDR3 is TGCAGTGCTAGAGATCGGACAGCTACTACTGGGGCCAACGTCCTGACTTTC. The chain links TRBV20-1 to TRBJ2-6, with D maybe TRBD1 (6 bases). The CDR3 runs 17 residues. V dropped 0 bases and J dropped 2 bases, with 14 bases sitting between them. Germline assignment: CDR1 DFQATT and CDR2 SNEGSKA (reference sequence).

This clonotype was counted many times. This chain uses TRBV9 with TRBJ2-2; 7 nucleotides agree with TRBD2. This CDR3 region has 17 residues. V was pared by 0 bases and J by 4 bases, with 9 bases of the junction left unmatched. The germline gives CDR1 SGDLS, CDR2 YYNGEE. The CDR3 sequence is CASSVAGGGIGTGELFF. The DNA of the CDR3 is TGTGCCAGCAGCGTAGCAGGCGGGGGAATCGGCACCGGGGAGCTGTTTTTT.

This clonotype was recorded many times. The CDR3 DNA reads as TGTGCCAGCAGTCCAGAAACCACTGAAGCTTTCTTT. Translated: CASSPETTEAFF. The J gene is TRBJ1-1, the V gene TRBV12-3 or TRBV12-4; D ambiguous. V lost 5 bases, J lost 4 bases, and 8 bases lay in between. The CDR3 totals 12 residues.

This clonotype was counted many times. The chain is built from TRBV7-2 and TRBJ2-3; no clear D. Trimming removed 2 bases from V and 1 base from J, with 7 bases in between. The CDR3 extends over 14 amino acids. Germline V gives CDR1 SGHTA, CDR2 FQGNSA. CDR3 amino acids: CASSLIAGTDTQYF. Written as DNA, the CDR3 is TGTGCCAGCAGCTTAATCGCGGGCACAGATACGCAGTATTTT.

This clonotype was picked up many times. This sequence joins TRBV29-1 and TRBJ2-3; D may match TRBD1 or TRBD2 (5 bases each). The ends were cut back, 1 base at V and 0 bases at J, with 8 bases in the middle. The CDR3 consists of 14 residues. Germline lookup yields CDR1 SQVTM and CDR2 ANQGSEA. The CDR3 here is CSVEGGPSTDTQYF. DNA of the CDR3: TGCAGCGTTGAAGGGGGACCTAGCACAGATACGCAGTATTTT.

V usage is TRBV7-9 and J usage is TRBJ2-2; D may be TRBD1 (5 bases). V dropped 2 bases and J dropped 1 base, with 5 bases sitting between them. Per germline, CDR1 SEHNR and CDR2 FQNEAQ (reference sequence). The CDR3 has 14 residues. The CDR3 here is CASSLQGNTGELFF. For the CDR3, the DNA is TGTGCCAGCAGCTTACAGGGGAACACCGGGGAGCTGTTTTTT.

Points on this clonotype: Possible read error: a much larger clone is one base away. This CDR3 is CASSLAAGGGTQYF. As DNA, the CDR3 is TGTGCCAGCAGCCTAGCGGCCGGAGGAGGGACCCAGTACTTC. J is TRBJ2-5 and V is TRBV7-2; 7 positions match TRBD2. This CDR3 spans 14 amino acids. Germline CDR1 SGHTA, CDR2 FQGNSA. The full variable domain, rest sourced from reference TRBV7-2 and TRBJ2-5, is GAGVSQSPSNKVTEKGKDVELRCDPISGHTALYWYRQSLGQGLEFLIYFQGNSAPDKSGLPSDRFSAERTGGSVSTLTIQRTQQEDSAVYLCASSLAAGGGTQYFGPGTRLLVL.

The chain has TRBV25-1 and TRBJ1-1; D gene unclear. The CDR3 has 13 amino acids. The germline gives CDR1 MGHDK, CDR2 SYGVNS. The V end lost 3 bases, the J end lost 5 bases, and 10 bases lay between the germline ends. CDR3 sequence (DNA): TGTGCCAGCAGTGATGAGGTTTGGACTGAAGCTTTCTTT. Its protein product is CASSDEVWTEAFF.

This clonotype was seen many times. The V call is TRBV6-2 or TRBV6-3, the J call TRBJ1-1; no definite D call. The CDR3 extends over 11 amino acids. V lost 4 bases to trimming and J lost 11 bases, with 11 bases between them. Germline CDR1 is MNHEY and CDR2 is SVGEGT. The CDR3 nucleotides read TGTGCCAGCAGTTCGGGCGTCGCGGCTTTCTTT. It translates to CASSSGVAAFF.

This clonotype was counted many times. The chain links TRBV7-8 to TRBJ1-5; D is unresolved. Per the germline V gene, CDR1 is SGHVS and CDR2 is FQNEAQ. Trimming removed 5 bases from V and 0 bases from J, with 14 bases in between. The CDR3 is 16 residues long. The CDR3 loop is CASSLTDGYSNQPQHF. The CDR3 DNA sequence: TGTGCCAGCAGCCTTACTGACGGTTATAGCAATCAGCCCCAGCATTTT.

This clonotype came up a few times. The V and J genes are TRBV30 and TRBJ2-7; D may be TRBD1 (5 bases). The ends were cut back, 3 bases at V and 9 bases at J, with 12 bases in the middle. In germline, CDR1 is GTSNPN, CDR2 SVGIG (reference sequence). This CDR3 has 11 residues. The CDR3 DNA reads as TGTGCCTGGAGCGCCTTAGACAGGCAGTACTTC. Protein: CAWSALDRQYF.

Comment on this clonotype: A read error is possible here, since a much larger clone lies one base away. The chain has TRBV29-1 and TRBJ2-5; maybe TRBD2 (6 bases). Germline V gives CDR1 SQVTM, CDR2 ANQGSEA. There are 12 residues in the CDR3. V lost 8 bases and J lost 6, with 16 bases in between. The CDR3 reads CSFARGGQTQYF. CDR3 nucleotides: TGCAGCTTTGCTAGGGGAGGACAGACCCAGTACTTC.

This clonotype was observed many times. The V call is TRBV29-1, the J call TRBJ1-2; D is possibly TRBD1 (5 bases). This CDR3 spans 13 amino acids. The germline CDR1 and CDR2 sequences are SQVTM and ANQGSEA. Trimming removed 4 bases at V and 2 bases at J, with 11 bases between. The CDR3 coding sequence is TGCAGCGTTGCGCCCGGGACCAACTATGGCTACACCTTC. The encoded protein is CSVAPGTNYGYTF.

This clonotype was seen more than once but under ten times. The chain has TRBV28 and TRBJ1-4; tentative D call: TRBD1 (6 bases). CDR3 size: 15 residues. V was cut by 3 bases and J by 7 bases, with 15 bases left in between. The germline V gene encodes CDR1 MDHEN and CDR2 SYDVKM. CDR3 DNA sequence: TGTGCCAGCAGTTTGGGAGACCGAGGGGGTGAAAAACTGTTTTTT. This sequence encodes CASSLGDRGGEKLFF.

The table lists this clonotype with a few counts. The V and J genes are TRBV7-2 and TRBJ2-1, with TRBD2 matching 7 bases. V lost 4 bases to trimming and J lost 3 bases; unmatched junction nucleotides: 9. The CDR3 totals 16 residues. Germline V gene data show CDR1 as SGHTA and CDR2 as FQGNSA. CDR3 in amino acids: CASSSAPAGVYNEQFF. DNA of the CDR3: TGTGCCAGCAGCTCAGCCCCCGCGGGGGTCTACAATGAGCAGTTCTTC.